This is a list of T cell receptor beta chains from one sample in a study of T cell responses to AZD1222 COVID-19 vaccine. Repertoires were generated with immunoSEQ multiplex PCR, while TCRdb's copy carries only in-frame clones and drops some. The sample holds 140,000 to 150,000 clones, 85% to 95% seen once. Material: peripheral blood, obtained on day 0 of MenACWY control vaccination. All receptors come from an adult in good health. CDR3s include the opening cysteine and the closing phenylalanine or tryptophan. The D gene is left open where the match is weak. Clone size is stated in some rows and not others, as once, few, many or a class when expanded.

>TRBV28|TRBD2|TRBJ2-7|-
CASSLRLADYEQYF
TGTGCCAGCAGTTTGCGTCTAGCGGACTACGAGCAGTACTTC
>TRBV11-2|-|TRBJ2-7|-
CASSVYVREQYF
TGTGCCAGCAGCGTGTACGTCAGGGAGCAGTACTTC
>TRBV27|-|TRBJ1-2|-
CASSLGRGYGYTF
TGTGCCAGCAGTTTAGGGCGCGGCTATGGCTACACCTTC
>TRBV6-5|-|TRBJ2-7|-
CASSYASQRSSYEQYF
TGTGCCAGCAGTTACGCATCACAGCGTTCCTCCTACGAGCAGTACTTC
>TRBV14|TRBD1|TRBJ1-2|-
CASSPVRQGRGYTF
TGTGCCAGCAGCCCCGTCAGACAGGGCCGGGGCTACACCTTC
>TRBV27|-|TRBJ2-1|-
CASSLMGSYNEQFF
TGTGCCAGCAGTTTAATGGGGTCCTACAATGAGCAGTTCTTC
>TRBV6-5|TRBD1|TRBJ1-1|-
CASSFYRGTEAFF
TGTGCCAGCAGTTTCTACAGGGGGACTGAAGCTTTCTTT
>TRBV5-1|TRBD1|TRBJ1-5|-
CASSCPDRDTQPQHF
TGCGCCAGCAGCTGCCCGGACAGGGACACTCAGCCCCAGCATTTT
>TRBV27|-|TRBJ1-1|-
CASSLLGPSLPNTEAFF
TGTGCCAGCAGTTTATTAGGGCCCAGCTTACCTAACACTGAAGCTTTCTTT
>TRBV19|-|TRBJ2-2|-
CASSPRADTGELFF
TGTGCCAGTAGCCCGCGGGCAGACACCGGGGAGCTGTTTTTT
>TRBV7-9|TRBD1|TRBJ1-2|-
CASSLWDRNYGYTF
TGTGCCAGCAGCCTTTGGGACAGAAACTATGGCTACACCTTC
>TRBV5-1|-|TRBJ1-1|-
CASSSSGQRNTEAFF
TGCGCCAGCAGCTCAAGTGGGCAGAGGAACACTGAAGCTTTCTTT
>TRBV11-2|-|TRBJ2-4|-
CASSSTVGGRAKNIQYF
TGTGCCAGCAGCTCCACGGTGGGGGGACGGGCCAAAAACATTCAGTACTTC
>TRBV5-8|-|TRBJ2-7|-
CASSRRDGSYEQYF
TGTGCCAGCAGCAGGAGGGACGGCTCCTACGAGCAGTACTTC
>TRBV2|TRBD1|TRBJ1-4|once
CASTDRGLTNEKLFF
TGTGCCAGCACCGACAGGGGGCTGACTAATGAAAAACTGTTTTTT
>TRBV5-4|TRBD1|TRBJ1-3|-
CASSLGQPGNTIYF
TGTGCCAGCAGCCTGGGACAGCCTGGAAACACCATATATTTT
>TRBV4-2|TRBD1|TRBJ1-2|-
CASSHPTGAGYGYTF
TGTGCCAGCAGCCACCCGACAGGGGCCGGATATGGCTACACCTTC
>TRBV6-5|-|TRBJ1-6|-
CASQESSYNSPLHF
TGTGCCAGCCAGGAGAGCTCCTATAATTCACCCCTCCACTTT
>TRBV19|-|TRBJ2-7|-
CASSFERGYEQYF
TGTGCCAGTAGTTTTGAGAGGGGCTACGAGCAGTACTTC
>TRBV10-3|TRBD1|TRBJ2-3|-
CAISSGQGVTDTQYF
TGTGCCATCAGTTCGGGACAGGGAGTCACAGATACGCAGTATTTT
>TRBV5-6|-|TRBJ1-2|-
CASRLLAAYGYTF
TGTGCCAGCAGATTGCTGGCAGCCTATGGCTACACCTTC
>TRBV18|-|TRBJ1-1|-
CASSPPMGRGAFF
TGTGCCAGCTCACCACCGATGGGGCGGGGGGCTTTCTTT
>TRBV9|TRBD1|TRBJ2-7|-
CASSVGGTGYEQYF
TGTGCCAGCAGCGTAGGGGGGACAGGGTACGAGCAGTACTTC
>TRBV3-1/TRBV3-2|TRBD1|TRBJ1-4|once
CASSQEAGGRIGAEKLFF
TGTGCCAGCAGCCAAGAGGCAGGGGGCCGAATAGGGGCTGAAAAACTGTTTTTT
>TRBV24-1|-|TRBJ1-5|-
CAPYSGVYSNQPQHF
TGTGCCCCTTACTCGGGGGTGTATAGCAATCAGCCCCAGCATTTT
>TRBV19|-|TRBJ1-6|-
CASRPPGYSPLHF
TGTGCCAGTAGACCCCCAGGGTATTCACCCCTCCACTTT
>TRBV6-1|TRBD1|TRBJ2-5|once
CASSERQGAIRETQYF
TGTGCCAGCAGTGAACGGCAGGGGGCTATTCGGGAGACCCAGTACTTC
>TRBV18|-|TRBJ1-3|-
CASSPQNSGNTIYF
TGTGCCAGCTCACCACAGAACTCTGGAAACACCATATATTTT
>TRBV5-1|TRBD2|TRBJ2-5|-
CASSPSGTSGRKGETQYF
TGCGCCAGCAGCCCCTCCGGGACTAGCGGGAGAAAGGGAGAGACCCAGTACTTC
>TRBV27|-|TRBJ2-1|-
CASSFLSPGVAAYNEQFF
TGTGCCAGCAGTTTTCTCTCCCCGGGAGTAGCCGCCTACAATGAGCAGTTCTTC
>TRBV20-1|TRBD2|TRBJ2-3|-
CSASRREGLDTQYF
TGCAGTGCTAGTCGGCGGGAGGGCCTAGATACGCAGTATTTT
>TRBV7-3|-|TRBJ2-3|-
CASSHRPRGSTDTQYF
TGTGCCAGCAGCCACCGACCGCGAGGGAGCACAGATACGCAGTATTTT
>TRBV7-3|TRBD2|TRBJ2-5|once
CASRLTSGPQETQYF
TGTGCCAGCAGGCTGACTAGCGGCCCCCAAGAGACCCAGTACTTC
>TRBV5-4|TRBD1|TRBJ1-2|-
CASTLDRGLGYTF
TGTGCCAGCACCCTCGACAGGGGTCTTGGCTACACCTTC
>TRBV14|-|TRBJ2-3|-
CASSSGLYTDTQYF
TGTGCCAGCAGTTCGGGTCTATACACAGATACGCAGTATTTT
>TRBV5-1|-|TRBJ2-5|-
CASSLVETQYF
TGCGCCAGCAGCTTGGTGGAGACCCAGTACTTC